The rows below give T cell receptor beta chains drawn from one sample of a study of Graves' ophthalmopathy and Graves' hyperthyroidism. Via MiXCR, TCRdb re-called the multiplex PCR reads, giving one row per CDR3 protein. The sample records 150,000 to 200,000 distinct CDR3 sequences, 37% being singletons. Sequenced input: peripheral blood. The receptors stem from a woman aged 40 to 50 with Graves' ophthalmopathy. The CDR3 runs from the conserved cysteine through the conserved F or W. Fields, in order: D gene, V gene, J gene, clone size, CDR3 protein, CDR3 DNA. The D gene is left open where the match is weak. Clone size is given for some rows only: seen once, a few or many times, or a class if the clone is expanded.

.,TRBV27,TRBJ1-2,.,CASSPRGPLAGGYTF,TGTGCCAGCAGTCCCCGAGGACCCTTGGCGGGTGGCTACACCTTC
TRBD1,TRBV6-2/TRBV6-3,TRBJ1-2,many,CASSPRDRVDTF,TGTGCCAGCAGTCCTCGGGACAGGGTCGACACCTTC
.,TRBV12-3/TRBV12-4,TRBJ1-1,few,CASSAQGVGTEAFF,TGTGCCAGCAGTGCTCAGGGAGTGGGCACTGAAGCTTTCTTT
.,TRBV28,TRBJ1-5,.,CASLAYGNQPQHF,TGTGCAAGTTTGGCTTATGGCAATCAGCCCCAGCATTTT
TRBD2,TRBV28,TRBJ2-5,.,CASSPGTSGRETQYF,TGTGCCAGCAGTCCCGGGACTAGCGGGAGAGAGACCCAGTACTTC
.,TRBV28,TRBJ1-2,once,CASSPLGGRGYTF,TGTGCCAGCTCCCCACTCGGGGGGAGAGGCTACACCTTC
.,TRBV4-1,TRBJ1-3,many,CASSQVLALNTGNTIYF,TGCGCCAGCAGCCAAGTTTTGGCCCTTAACACTGGAAACACCATATATTTT
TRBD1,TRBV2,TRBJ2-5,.,CARGQPQETQYF,TGTGCCAGGGGACAGCCCCAAGAGACCCAGTACTTC
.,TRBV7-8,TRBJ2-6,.,CASRRRTDSGANVLTF,TGTGCCAGCAGGCGCCGGACAGACTCTGGGGCCAACGTCCTGACTTTC
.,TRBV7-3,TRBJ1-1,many,CASSLGPGMNTEAFF,TGTGCCAGCAGCTTAGGGCCAGGCATGAACACTGAAGCTTTCTTT
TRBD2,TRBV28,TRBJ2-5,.,CASSLGYEGKLPYLAADQETQYF,TGTGCCAGCAGTTTGGGGTATGAAGGGAAGCTGCCCTACCTAGCGGCTGACCAAGAGACCCAGTACTTC
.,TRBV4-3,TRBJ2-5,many,CASSPGVAAVQETQYF,TGCGCCAGCAGCCCAGGGGTAGCGGCGGTGCAAGAGACCCAGTACTTC
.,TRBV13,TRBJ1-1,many,CASSFRVNTEAFF,TGTGCCAGCAGCTTTCGGGTGAACACTGAAGCTTTCTTT
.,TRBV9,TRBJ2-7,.,CASSTGSFSYEQYF,TGTGCCAGCAGCACCGGGAGTTTCTCCTACGAGCAGTACTTC
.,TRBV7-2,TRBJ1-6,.,CASSLGRVRENSPLHF,TGTGCCAGCAGCTTAGGAAGAGTCAGGGAGAATTCACCCCTCCACTTT
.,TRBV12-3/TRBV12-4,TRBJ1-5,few,CASSGRYSNQPQHF,TGTGCCAGCTCCGGACGGTATAGCAATCAGCCCCAGCATTTT
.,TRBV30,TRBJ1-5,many,CAWSVGLSNQPQHF,TGTGCCTGGAGTGTAGGGTTGAGCAATCAGCCCCAGCATTTT
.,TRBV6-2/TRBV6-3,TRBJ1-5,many,CASSFGASINQPQHF,TGTGCCAGCAGTTTTGGCGCCAGCATCAATCAGCCCCAGCATTTT
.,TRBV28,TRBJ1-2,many,CASSSSGYGYTF,TGTGCCAGCAGTTCGTCGGGGTATGGCTACACCTTC
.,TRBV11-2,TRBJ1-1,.,CASSLEGTVNTEAFF,TGTGCCAGCAGCTTAGAAGGGACCGTGAACACTGAAGCTTTCTTT
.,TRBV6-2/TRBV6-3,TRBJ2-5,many,CASSYGPWGSGETQYF,TGTGCCAGCAGTTACGGGCCCTGGGGGTCGGGAGAGACCCAGTACTTC
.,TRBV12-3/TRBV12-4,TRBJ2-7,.,CASSLARTGKEQYF,TGTGCCAGCAGTTTAGCGCGTACCGGAAAGGAGCAGTACTTC
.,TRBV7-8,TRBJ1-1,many,CASSFPENTEAFF,TGTGCCAGCAGCTTCCCAGAAAACACTGAAGCTTTCTTT
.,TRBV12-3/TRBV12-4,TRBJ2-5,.,CASSPYGEETQYF,TGTGCCAGCAGTCCCTATGGGGAAGAGACCCAGTACTTC
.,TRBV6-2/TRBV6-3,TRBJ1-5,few,CASSYSNFFGNQPQHF,TGTGCCAGCAGTTACTCGAACTTTTTCGGCAATCAGCCCCAGCATTTT
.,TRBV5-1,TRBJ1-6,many,CASSLEVNNSPLHF,TGCGCCAGCAGCTTGGAGGTAAATAATTCACCCCTCCACTTT
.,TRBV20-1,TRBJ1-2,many,CSAMGWWYGYTF,TGCAGTGCAATGGGTTGGTGGTATGGCTACACCTTC
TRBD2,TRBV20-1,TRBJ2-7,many,CSAREAGARNEQYF,TGCAGTGCTAGAGAAGCGGGGGCTCGGAACGAGCAGTACTTC